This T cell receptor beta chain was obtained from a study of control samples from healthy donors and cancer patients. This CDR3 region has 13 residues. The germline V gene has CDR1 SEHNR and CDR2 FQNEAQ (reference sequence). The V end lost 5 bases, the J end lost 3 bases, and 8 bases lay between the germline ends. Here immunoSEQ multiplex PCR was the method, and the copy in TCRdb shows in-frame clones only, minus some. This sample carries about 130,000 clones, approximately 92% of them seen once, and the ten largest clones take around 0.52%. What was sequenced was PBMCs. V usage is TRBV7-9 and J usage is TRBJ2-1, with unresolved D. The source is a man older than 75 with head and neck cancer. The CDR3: CASSLVSYNEQFF. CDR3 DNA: TGTGCCAGCAGCCTCGTCAGCTACAATGAGCAGTTCTTC.